The TCR beta chain described here comes from a study of human T cells and chemical hapten exposure. This clonotype was seen ten or more times. The CDR3 is 14 amino acids. Germline V lookup: CDR1 LNHDA, CDR2 SQIVND (reference sequence). Between the trimmed V and J ends, which lost 7 bases and 6 bases, there was a span of 16 bases. A single record per CDR3 protein comes from TCRdb applying MiXCR to the RACE reads. The sample has approximately 32,000 distinct CDR3 sequences; less than 15% are singletons. Time point reported: pre-sensitization, week 0. Treatment given: therapeutic diphenylcyclopropenone sensitization with weekly scalp DPC. RNA extraction used unfractionated whole blood as the source of total RNA.

The source of this sequence is a woman in her thirties or forties with alopecia areata. Some clones in this sample may be carry-over from other donors' samples. The chain joins TRBV19 to TRBJ1-5; a weak D match, TRBD1 (5 bases). The sample was whole blood, taken in connection with sensitization to the hapten diphenylcyclopropenone (DPC). The DNA of the CDR3 is TGTGCCAGTACCTCCCTCAGGGCGGCTCAGCCCCAGCATTTT. Its protein is CASTSLRAAQPQHF.